The 31 T cell receptor beta chains given below trace back to one sample, sequenced in a study of identical twins. TCRdb re-called the 5' RACE reads through MiXCR, storing one row per CDR3 protein. This table has approximately 220,000 distinct CDR3 sequences, roughly 9.4% appearing once. The sequencing sample was made of memory (CD45RO+) T cells sorted from blood. These receptors were taken from a woman younger than 35 in good health.

This clonotype was seen only a few times. The chain employs TRBV4-2 and TRBJ2-5; D is uncertain. CDR3 length equals 14 residues. CDR1 is LGHNA, CDR2 YNFKEQ, per germline. Trimming removed 0 bases at V and 2 bases at J, with 7 bases between. The CDR3 coding sequence is TGTGCCAGCAGCCAAGATTGGGTACAAGAGACCCAGTACTTC. Translating it yields CASSQDWVQETQYF.

This chain uses TRBV5-1 with TRBJ2-7; 9 bases align to TRBD1. The J segment lost 6 bases and the V segment lost 4 bases, leaving 11 bases of the junction unmatched. CDR3 length: 15 amino acids. Per the germline V gene, CDR1 is SGHRS and CDR2 is YFSETQ. This CDR3 reads CASSRGGDRASEQYF. As DNA, the CDR3 is TGCGCCAGCAGCCGGGGTGGGGACAGGGCCAGCGAGCAGTACTTC.

The CDR3 protein is CASSIDRAEAFF. DNA of the CDR3: TGTGCCAGTAGTATAGATCGGGCTGAAGCTTTCTTT. The chain combines TRBV19 with TRBJ1-1; D unresolved. The CDR3 has 12 residues. Deletions cut 0 bases from V and 6 bases from J, with 5 bases between. From germline, CDR1 is LNHDA and CDR2 SQIVND (reference sequence).

Ten or more counts support this clonotype. The V call is TRBV12-3 or TRBV12-4, the J call TRBJ2-2; 8 bases line up with TRBD2. Unmatched junction bases numbered 10, after V lost 5 bases and J lost 8 bases. The CDR3 is 15 amino acids. This CDR3 reads CASSLRGGLGGELFF. The DNA for the CDR3 is TGTGCCAGCAGTCTCCGCGGGGGGCTTGGGGGGGAGCTGTTTTTT.

The chain carries TRBV12-3 or TRBV12-4 and TRBJ2-7; 8 bases line up with TRBD1. The CDR3 has 15 residues. With V trimmed by 4 bases and J by 2 bases, 7 bases remained unmatched. CDR3 sequence: CASSSQGAYPYEQYF. The CDR3 DNA sequence: TGTGCCAGCAGTTCTCAGGGGGCATACCCCTACGAGCAGTACTTC.

The genes are TRBV9 and TRBJ2-3; tentatively, D is TRBD1 (5 bases). The V end lost 0 bases, the J end lost 0 bases, and 14 bases lay between the germline ends. CDR1 is SGDLS and CDR2 is YYNGEE in the germline V gene. The CDR3 contains 17 residues. The DNA of the CDR3 is TGTGCCAGCAGCGTAGGGACACATCTACTTAGCACAGATACGCAGTATTTT. It specifies CASSVGTHLLSTDTQYF.

V and J are TRBV12-3 or TRBV12-4 and TRBJ1-1; maybe TRBD1 (5 bases). V was shortened by 6 bases and J by 11 bases, with 19 bases between the two germline ends. This CDR3 is 13 amino acids long. In nucleotides, the CDR3 is TGTGCCAGCAGAGCTACGGCCAGGGTGGACGCTTTCTTT. Translated: CASRATARVDAFF.

This clonotype was recorded at least ten times. The V gene is TRBV20-1, the J gene TRBJ2-7, with TRBD2 identical over 9 bases. Looked up from germline, CDR1 is DFQATT and CDR2 is SNEGSKA (reference sequence). V trimming: 2 bases; J trimming: 5 bases; junction bases outside the gene matches: 10. CDR3 length: 15 amino acids. The CDR3 bases are TGCAGTGCTAGATGGTCTAGCGGGATAGGCGACGAGCAGTACTTC. It specifies CSARWSSGIGDEQYF.

In its sample, this clonotype was seen many times. V usage is TRBV5-1 and J usage is TRBJ1-2; 9 nucleotides agree with TRBD1. This CDR3 is built from 14 residues. Germline values: CDR1 SGHRS, CDR2 YFSETQ. V shed 0 bases and J 10 bases; nucleotides not matched to a gene: 7. The CDR3 sequence is CASSLDLTGGDYTF. The CDR3 DNA is TGCGCCAGCAGCTTGGATCTGACAGGGGGAGACTACACCTTC. Full variable domain (rest looked up from reference TRBV5-1 and TRBJ1-2): KAGVTQTPRYLIKTRGQQVTLSCSPISGHRSVSWYQQTPGQGLQFLFEYFSETQRNKGNFPGRFSGRQFSNSRSEMNVSTLELGDSALYLCASSLDLTGGDYTFGSGTRLTVV.

The V call is TRBV20-1, the J call TRBJ1-1; D is uncertain. Per the germline V gene, CDR1 is DFQATT and CDR2 is SNEGSKA (reference sequence). The V end was cut by 1 base, the J end by 1 base, with 10 bases between. The CDR3 is 14 amino acids. The CDR3 region has the DNA TGCAGTGCTAGAGTGGAGGGCAGGAACACTGAAGCTTTCTTT. This gives the protein CSARVEGRNTEAFF.

The chain links TRBV20-1 to TRBJ1-1; D not resolved. The CDR3 is 14 residues long. The V end was cut by 2 bases, the J end by 2 bases, with 12 bases between. Per germline, CDR1 DFQATT and CDR2 SNEGSKA (reference sequence). The CDR3 DNA reads TGCAGTGCTAGATATGCAGAGGGTAACACTGAAGCTTTCTTT. Translation: CSARYAEGNTEAFF.

This clonotype was picked up a small number of times. The chain recombines TRBV12-3 or TRBV12-4 with TRBJ2-1; 13 bases map to TRBD2. V lost 4 bases, J lost 12 bases, and 6 bases stayed unmatched. The CDR3 extends over 14 amino acids. DNA of the CDR3: TGTGCCAGCAGTTCGGGACTAGCGGGACGGGGGCAGTTCTTC. Protein: CASSSGLAGRGQFF.

The rearrangement links TRBV7-8 to TRBJ1-3; D unclear. The germline V gene has CDR1 SGHVS and CDR2 FQNEAQ. Trimming left V 8 bases short and J 5 bases short, with 19 bases between. This CDR3 region has 15 residues. The CDR3 is CASGTSGTRRNTIYF. For the CDR3, the DNA is TGTGCCAGCGGTACTTCGGGAACTCGTCGAAACACCATATATTTT.

J is TRBJ2-7 and V is TRBV20-1, with D unresolved. The CDR3 covers 15 residues. The germline V and J ends were trimmed by 5 bases and 6 bases, with 23 bases remaining between them. Germline CDR1 is DFQATT and CDR2 is SNEGSKA (reference sequence). As DNA, the CDR3 is TGCAGTGCTTCACCACAGAGAACTATGCGGCTCGAGCAGTACTTC. Residues: CSASPQRTMRLEQYF.

The sample holds many counts of this clonotype. V gene TRBV12-3 or TRBV12-4 combines with J gene TRBJ1-2; D is ambiguous. Trimming removed 3 bases from V and 5 bases from J, with 7 bases in between. The CDR3 runs 12 residues. CDR3 region: CASSFSAYGYTF. DNA of the CDR3: TGTGCCAGCAGTTTCAGTGCATATGGCTACACCTTC.

The chain combines TRBV9 with TRBJ2-4, with D possibly TRBD2 on 5 matching bases. CDR1 and CDR2 (germline): SGDLS, YYNGEE. This CDR3 is 15 amino acids long. Deletions cut 0 bases from V and 6 bases from J, with 13 bases between. The CDR3 DNA reads as TGTGCCAGCAGCGTAGGTGAGGGCCGGAGAAACATTCAGTACTTC. It yields the protein CASSVGEGRRNIQYF.

This clonotype has more than one count but fewer than ten. V and J are TRBV5-4 and TRBJ2-3; maybe TRBD2 (6 bases). Germline V gene lookup returns CDR1 SGHNT and CDR2 YYREEE (reference sequence). The CDR3 runs 13 residues. V lost 7 bases and J lost 2, with 11 bases in between. The CDR3 loop is CASEGRNTDTQYF. CDR3 DNA: TGTGCCAGCGAGGGGAGGAACACAGATACGCAGTATTTT.

This clonotype was observed many times. CDR3 DNA: TGTGCCAGCAGCTACCTGGACAGGGGGCAACTGTTTTTT. Residues: CASSYLDRGQLFF. The chain joins TRBV7-2 to TRBJ1-4, with 11 bases identical to TRBD1. In germline, CDR1 is SGHTA, CDR2 FQGNSA. V trimming: 4 bases; J trimming: 12 bases; junction bases outside the gene matches: 4. The CDR3 spans 13 residues. Full variable domain (remainder filled in from reference TRBV7-2 and TRBJ1-4): GAGVSQSPSNKVTEKGKDVELRCDPISGHTALYWYRQSLGQGLEFLIYFQGNSAPDKSGLPSDRFSAERTGGSVSTLTIQRTQQEDSAVYLCASSYLDRGQLFFGSGTQLSVL.

This chain connects TRBV12-3 or TRBV12-4 to TRBJ1-1, with 9 bases fitting TRBD1. This CDR3 region has 16 residues. With V trimmed by 5 bases and J by 6 bases, 13 bases remained unmatched. Here the CDR3 DNA reads TGTGCCAGCAGTCTTAGGGGACAGGGAGATGTGGCTGAAGCTTTCTTT. Protein product: CASSLRGQGDVAEAFF.

The CDR3 region has the DNA TGCAGTGCTACCCCAGATGCGTATGAGCAGTTCTTC. This sequence encodes CSATPDAYEQFF. The V call is TRBV20-1, the J call TRBJ2-1, with no clear D. V dropped 4 bases and J dropped 8 bases, with 12 bases sitting between them. CDR3 length equals 12 residues. Germline lookup yields CDR1 DFQATT and CDR2 SNEGSKA (reference sequence).

This chain joins TRBV20-1 and TRBJ1-1, with D tentatively TRBD1 (6 bases). V shed 0 bases and J shed 3 bases, with 8 bases lying between them. Germline-derived CDR1 and CDR2 are DFQATT and SNEGSKA (reference sequence). The CDR3 runs 13 residues. The CDR3 DNA sequence: TGCAGTGCTAGAGATCAGGGGTACACTGAAGCTTTCTTT. It encodes CSARDQGYTEAFF.

This clonotype has just a few counts. This rearrangement joins TRBV5-1 to TRBJ2-1; 8 nucleotides align to TRBD2. CDR3 length: 15 amino acids. Trimming removed 1 base from V and 5 bases from J; junction bases left unmatched: 5. CDR1 SGHRS and CDR2 YFSETQ come from the germline V gene. CDR3 loop: CASSLMASGHNEQFF. The DNA for the CDR3 is TGCGCCAGCAGCTTGATGGCTAGCGGGCACAATGAGCAGTTCTTC.

This clonotype was seen many times. V and J are TRBV12-3 or TRBV12-4 and TRBJ2-7; possible D gene TRBD1, 6 bases. Trimming pared 5 bases from V and 0 bases from J, leaving 14 bases between. CDR3 length: 15 residues. This chain's CDR3 is CASSKNREISYEQYF. The CDR3 DNA reads as TGTGCCAGCAGTAAGAACAGGGAGATCTCCTACGAGCAGTACTTC.

The CDR3 DNA follows: TGTGCCAGCTCACCAAATGAGGGCTCGGGCACTGAAGCTTTCTTT. Translation gives CASSPNEGSGTEAFF. The chain employs TRBV18 and TRBJ1-1; D is unclear. Germline V CDR1 and CDR2: KGHSH, LQKENI. Trimming left V 2 bases short and J 4 bases short, with 14 bases between. There are 15 residues in the CDR3.

CDR3: CASRPVAGEQFF. The DNA of the CDR3 is TGTGCCAGCAGACCCGTAGCTGGGGAGCAGTTCTTC. V usage is TRBV12-3 or TRBV12-4 and J usage is TRBJ2-1, with D hard to call. V was trimmed by 6 bases and J by 10 bases, leaving 13 bases between them. The CDR3 is 12 amino acids.

There are a few counts of this clonotype. This rearrangement joins TRBV10-3 to TRBJ2-5, with D possibly TRBD2 on 6 matching bases. The germline CDR1 and CDR2 sequences are ENHRY and SYGVKD. The CDR3 is 14 residues long. Trimming took 7 bases from V and 2 from J, leaving 14 bases between them. CDR3 in DNA: TGTGCCATCAACGACGGGAGCTTACAAGAGACCCAGTACTTC. It yields the protein CAINDGSLQETQYF.

This sequence joins TRBV20-1 and TRBJ2-5; the match to TRBD2 covers 11 bases. J lost 2 bases, V lost 2 bases, and 4 bases had no gene match. From germline, CDR1 is DFQATT and CDR2 SNEGSKA (reference sequence). This CDR3 has 15 residues. The CDR3 DNA sequence: TGCAGTGCTAGAACTAGCGGGAGCCCTCAAGAGACCCAGTACTTC. It codes for CSARTSGSPQETQYF.

This clonotype was recorded at least ten times. The chain employs TRBV9 and TRBJ1-6; D possibly corresponds to TRBD1 (5 bases). The V and J ends lost 4 bases and 6 bases respectively, with 14 bases between them. CDR1 SGDLS and CDR2 YYNGEE come from the germline V gene. The CDR3 runs to 15 residues. CDR3 DNA sequence: TGTGCCAGCAGCTCTGAACCAGGGATTAATTCACCCCTCCACTTT. Translating it yields CASSSEPGINSPLHF.

The chain couples TRBV20-1 to TRBJ2-3; D is undetermined. There are 16 residues in the CDR3. Deletions cut 4 bases from V and 0 bases from J, with 17 bases between. Germline V gives CDR1 DFQATT, CDR2 SNEGSKA (reference sequence). CDR3 sequence: CSATKPSPTSTDTQYF. Written as DNA, the CDR3 is TGCAGTGCTACCAAACCTAGTCCCACTAGCACAGATACGCAGTATTTT.

This clonotype has more than one count but fewer than ten. The chain employs TRBV29-1 and TRBJ2-2, with D unresolved. The CDR3 consists of 12 residues. V was clipped by 0 bases and J by 7 bases, with 6 bases between them. Germline lookup yields CDR1 SQVTM and CDR2 ANQGSEA. This CDR3 reads CSVEDRRGELFF. The CDR3 nucleotides read TGCAGCGTTGAAGACCGACGCGGGGAGCTGTTTTTT.

Ten or more counts support this clonotype. The chain joins TRBV5-1 to TRBJ2-2; D is uncertain. Trimming cost V 5 bases and J 0 bases, with 8 bases left between them. Per the germline V gene, CDR1 is SGHRS and CDR2 is YFSETQ. The CDR3 runs to 14 residues. CDR3 in amino acids: CASRLETNTGELFF. CDR3 nucleotide sequence: TGCGCCAGCAGACTGGAAACGAACACCGGGGAGCTGTTTTTT.